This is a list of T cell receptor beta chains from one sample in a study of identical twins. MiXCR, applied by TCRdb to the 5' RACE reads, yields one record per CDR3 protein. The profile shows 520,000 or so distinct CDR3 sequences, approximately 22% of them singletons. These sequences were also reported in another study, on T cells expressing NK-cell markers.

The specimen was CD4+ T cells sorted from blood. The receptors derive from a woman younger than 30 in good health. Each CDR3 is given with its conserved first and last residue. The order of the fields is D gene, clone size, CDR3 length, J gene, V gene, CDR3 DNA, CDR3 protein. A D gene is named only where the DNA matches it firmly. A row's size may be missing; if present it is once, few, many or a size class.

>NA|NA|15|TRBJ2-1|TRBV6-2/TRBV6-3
TGTGCCAGCATTGGGGAACGGGACCGGAGGAATGAGCAGTTCTTC
CASIGERDRRNEQFF
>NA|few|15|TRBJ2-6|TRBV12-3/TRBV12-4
TGTGCCAGCAGTGGGGCCTCCGGCGGGGCCAACGTCCTGACTTTC
CASSGASGGANVLTF
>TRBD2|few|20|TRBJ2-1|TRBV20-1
TGCAGTGCTAGACATCGGACTAGCGGGAGGTGGGGGGTCTCCTACAATGAGCAGTTCTTC
CSARHRTSGRWGVSYNEQFF
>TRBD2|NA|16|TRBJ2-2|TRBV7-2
TGTGCCAGCAGACGGCTAGCGGGCGCGGTCACCGGGGAGCTGTTTTTT
CASRRLAGAVTGELFF
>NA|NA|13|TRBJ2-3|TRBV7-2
TGTGCCAGCAGCCGGGGCCACCGGGATACGCAGTATTTT
CASSRGHRDTQYF
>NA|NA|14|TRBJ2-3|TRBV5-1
TGCGCCAGCGGCAATGGACAGAGCACAGATACGCAGTATTTT
CASGNGQSTDTQYF
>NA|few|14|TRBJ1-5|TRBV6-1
TGTGCCAGCAGTGAAGCCACAGGGAGGCAGCCCCAGCATTTT
CASSEATGRQPQHF
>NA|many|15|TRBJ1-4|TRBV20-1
TGCAGTGCTAGTGCCAGGGACTCAACTAATGAAAAACTGTTTTTT
CSASARDSTNEKLFF
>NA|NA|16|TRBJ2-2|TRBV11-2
TGTGCCAGCAGCTTCCCGACTAGTTCGAACACCGGGGAGCTGTTTTTT
CASSFPTSSNTGELFF
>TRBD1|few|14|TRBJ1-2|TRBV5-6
TGTGCCAGCAGCTTTGCCGACAGGGGTGGCGGCTACACCTTC
CASSFADRGGGYTF